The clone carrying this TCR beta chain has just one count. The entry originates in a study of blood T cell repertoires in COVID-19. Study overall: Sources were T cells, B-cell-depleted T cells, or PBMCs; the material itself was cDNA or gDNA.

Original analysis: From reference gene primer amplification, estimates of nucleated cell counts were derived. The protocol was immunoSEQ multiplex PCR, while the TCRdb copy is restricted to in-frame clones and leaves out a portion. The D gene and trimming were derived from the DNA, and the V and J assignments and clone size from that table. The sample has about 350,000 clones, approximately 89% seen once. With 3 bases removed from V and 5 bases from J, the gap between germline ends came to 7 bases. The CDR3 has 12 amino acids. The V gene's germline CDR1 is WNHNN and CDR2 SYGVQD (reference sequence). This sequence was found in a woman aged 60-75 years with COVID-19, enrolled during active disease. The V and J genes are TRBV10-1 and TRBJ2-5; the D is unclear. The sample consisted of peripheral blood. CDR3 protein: CASSDRLETQYF. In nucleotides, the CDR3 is TGCGCCAGCAGTGATCGTTTGGAGACCCAGTACTTC.